This TCR beta chain was identified during a study of cytomegalovirus exposure and HLA in healthy donors. 13 Jbeta primers and 60 Vbeta primers were used for the PCR. Clones were read by immunoSEQ multiplex PCR, and TCRdb kept only the in-frame ones, dropping some. The table shows 85,000 to 120,000 clones, with about three quarters occurring only once. CDR1 MDHEN and CDR2 SYDVKM come from the germline V gene. Germline trimming cut 3 bases from V and 3 bases from J; bases unmatched to any gene: 4. The CDR3 length is 14 residues. The receptor's source is a woman in her fifties or sixties in good health and CMV-seropositive. Material for sequencing was PBMCs. The V and J genes are TRBV28 and TRBJ2-7; 8 nucleotides match TRBD1. This CDR3 is CASSFPTGVYEQYF. The CDR3 nucleotides read TGTGCCAGCAGTTTCCCGACAGGGGTCTACGAGCAGTACTTC.